This T cell receptor beta chain was identified in a study of cytomegalovirus exposure and HLA in healthy donors. Study information: The Caucasian-associated ancestry cluster held under 90% of a few hundred genotyped donors.

For this clone: Its antigen remains unknown.

The PCR was carried out with 60 Vbeta primers and 13 Jbeta primers. Profiling relied on immunoSEQ multiplex PCR, and the TCRdb table lists in-frame clones only, not all of them. This repertoire comprises fewer than 85,000 clones; its ten largest clones make up about 4.6%. Germline V gene data show CDR1 as MNHEY and CDR2 as SVGAGI. V was clipped by 5 bases and J by 8 bases, with 10 bases between them. The CDR3 sequence is 13 residues long. Overall study results and limits: A later analysis revealed that TCR association rates differed between HLA loci, peaking at DRB1 and bottoming out at HLA-C. Rarity characterized most TCR sequences, yet some public TCRs appeared in many donors. Sequencing artifact likely explains a cluster of highly shared sequence variants.

This chain uses TRBV6-5 with TRBJ1-6, with D possibly being TRBD1 (5 bases). Sequences were obtained from PBMCs. This TCR derives from a man aged 25 to 45 in good health and CMV-seronegative. The CDR3: CASSAGRDSPLHF. CDR3 DNA: TGTGCCAGCAGTGCGGGACGGGATTCACCCCTCCACTTT.